The present T cell receptor beta chain was sequenced within a study of T cell changes during pregnancy in multiple sclerosis. Sequenced by immunoSEQ multiplex PCR; TCRdb stores in-frame clones only, minus some. The repertoire holds just under 65,000 clones, with approximately 96% as singletons. Trimming took 6 bases from V and 2 from J; bases not matched to a gene: 8. Germline V gene lookup returns CDR1 LNHDA and CDR2 SQIVND (reference sequence). The CDR3 is 15 residues long. The specimen comprised CD8+ T cells from peripheral blood mononuclear cells, sampled after pregnancy. This chain uses TRBV19 with TRBJ2-7; 9 bases fit TRBD1. The TCR comes from a female donor with multiple sclerosis, enrolled in a pregnancy study. The CDR3 sequence: CASSPATGGTYEQYF. The CDR3 DNA reads TGTGCCAGTAGCCCCGCGACAGGGGGGACCTACGAGCAGTACTTC. Supplemented by reference TRBV19 and TRBJ2-7, the full variable domain reads DGGITQSPKYLFRKEGQNVTLSCEQNLNHDAMYWYRQDPGQGLRLIYYSQIVNDFQKGDIAEGYSVSREKKESFPLTVTSAQKNPTAFYLCASSPATGGTYEQYFGPGTRLTVT.